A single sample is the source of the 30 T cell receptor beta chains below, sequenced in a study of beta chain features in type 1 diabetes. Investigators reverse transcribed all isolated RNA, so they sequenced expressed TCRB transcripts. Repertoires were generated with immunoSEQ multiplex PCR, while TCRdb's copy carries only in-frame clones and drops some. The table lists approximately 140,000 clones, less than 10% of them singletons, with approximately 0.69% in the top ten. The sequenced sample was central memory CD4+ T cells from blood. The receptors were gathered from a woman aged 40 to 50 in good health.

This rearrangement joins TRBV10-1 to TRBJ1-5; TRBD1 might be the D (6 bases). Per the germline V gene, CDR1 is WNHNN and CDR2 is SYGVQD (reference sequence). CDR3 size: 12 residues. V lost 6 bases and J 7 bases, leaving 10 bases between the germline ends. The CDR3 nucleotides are TGCGCCAGCAGCCGGACAGCCCAGCCCCAGCATTTT. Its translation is CASSRTAQPQHF.

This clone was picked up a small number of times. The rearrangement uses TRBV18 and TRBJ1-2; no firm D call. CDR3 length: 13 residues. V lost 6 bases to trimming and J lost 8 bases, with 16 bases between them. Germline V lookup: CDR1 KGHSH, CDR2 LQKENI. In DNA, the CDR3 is TGTGCCAGCTCCTCCCAGAGCGAGATGGGCTACACCTTC. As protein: CASSSQSEMGYTF.

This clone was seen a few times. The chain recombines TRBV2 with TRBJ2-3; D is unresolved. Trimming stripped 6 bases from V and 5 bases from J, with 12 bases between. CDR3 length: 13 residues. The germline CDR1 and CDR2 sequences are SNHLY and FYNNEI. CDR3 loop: CASRSNSLDTQYF. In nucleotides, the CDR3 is TGTGCCAGCAGGAGTAATTCGCTAGATACGCAGTATTTT.

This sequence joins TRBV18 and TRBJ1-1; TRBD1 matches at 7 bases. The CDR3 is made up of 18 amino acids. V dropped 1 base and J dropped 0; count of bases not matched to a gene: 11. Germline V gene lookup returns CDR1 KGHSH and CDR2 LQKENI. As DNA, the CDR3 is TGTGCCAGCTCACCACAAGGGGACAGTGGCCTAATGAACACTGAAGCTTTCTTT. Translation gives CASSPQGDSGLMNTEAFF.

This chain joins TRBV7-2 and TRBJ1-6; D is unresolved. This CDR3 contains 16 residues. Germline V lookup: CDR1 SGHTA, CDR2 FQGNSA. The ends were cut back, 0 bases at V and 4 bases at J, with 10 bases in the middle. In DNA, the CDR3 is TGTGCCAGCAGCTTAGCGCTCACTAGGTATAATTCACCCCTCCACTTT. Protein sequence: CASSLALTRYNSPLHF. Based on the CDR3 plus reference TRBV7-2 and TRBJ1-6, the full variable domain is GAGVSQSPSNKVTEKGKDVELRCDPISGHTALYWYRQSLGQGLEFLIYFQGNSAPDKSGLPSDRFSAERTGGSVSTLTIQRTQQEDSAVYLCASSLALTRYNSPLHFGNGTRLTVT.

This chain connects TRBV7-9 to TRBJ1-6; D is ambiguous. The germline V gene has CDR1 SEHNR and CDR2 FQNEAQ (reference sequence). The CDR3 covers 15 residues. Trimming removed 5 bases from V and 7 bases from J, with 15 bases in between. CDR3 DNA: TGTGCCAGCAGCCCCCAGGAGGCGGGGAATTCACCCCTCCACTTT. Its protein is CASSPQEAGNSPLHF.

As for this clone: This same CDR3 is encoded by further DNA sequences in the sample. As DNA, the CDR3 is TGTGCCAGCGGGGGACAGGGTTTCGGCGAGCAGTACTTC. It is translated as CASGGQGFGEQYF. The gene calls are TRBV2 and TRBJ2-7, with 9 bases fitting TRBD1. V lost 8 bases to trimming and J lost 6 bases; unmatched junction nucleotides: 8. The CDR3 is made up of 13 amino acids. CDR1 is SNHLY, CDR2 FYNNEI, per germline.

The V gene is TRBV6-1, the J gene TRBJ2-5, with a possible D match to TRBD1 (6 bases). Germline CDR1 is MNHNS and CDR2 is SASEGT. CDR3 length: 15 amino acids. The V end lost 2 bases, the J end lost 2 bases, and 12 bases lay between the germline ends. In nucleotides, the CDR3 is TGTGCCAGCAGTGAAACGTTGAGGGGGCAAGAGACCCAGTACTTC. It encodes CASSETLRGQETQYF.

CDR3 loop: CASSLGVAGGSRETQYF. In nucleotides, the CDR3 is TGTGCCAGCAGCTTAGGGGTAGCGGGGGGTTCGCGGGAGACCCAGTACTTC. The chain is built from TRBV7-8 and TRBJ2-5; 10 positions agree with TRBD2. Germline lookup yields CDR1 SGHVS and CDR2 FQNEAQ. The CDR3 contains 17 residues. Trimming cost V 1 base and J 5 bases; bases outside gene matches: 10. Full variable domain (missing parts from reference TRBV7-8 and TRBJ2-5): GAGVSQSPRYKVAKRGQDVALRCDPISGHVSLFWYQQALGQGPEFLTYFQNEAQLDKSGLPSDRFFAERPEGSVSTLKIQRTQQEDSAVYLCASSLGVAGGSRETQYFGPGTRLLVL.

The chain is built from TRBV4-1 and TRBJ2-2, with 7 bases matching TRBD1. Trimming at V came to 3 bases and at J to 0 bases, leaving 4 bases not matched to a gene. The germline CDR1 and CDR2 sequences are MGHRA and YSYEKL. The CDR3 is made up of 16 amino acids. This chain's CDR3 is CASSQAGTANTGELFF. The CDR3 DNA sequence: TGCGCCAGCAGCCAGGCCGGGACAGCGAACACCGGGGAGCTGTTTTTT.

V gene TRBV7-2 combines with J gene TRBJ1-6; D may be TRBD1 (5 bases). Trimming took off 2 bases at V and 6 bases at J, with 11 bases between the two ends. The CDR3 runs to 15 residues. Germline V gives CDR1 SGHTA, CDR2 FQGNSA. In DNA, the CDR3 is TGTGCCAGCAGCTTACGAAGGGGCAGTAATTCACCCCTCCACTTT. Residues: CASSLRRGSNSPLHF.

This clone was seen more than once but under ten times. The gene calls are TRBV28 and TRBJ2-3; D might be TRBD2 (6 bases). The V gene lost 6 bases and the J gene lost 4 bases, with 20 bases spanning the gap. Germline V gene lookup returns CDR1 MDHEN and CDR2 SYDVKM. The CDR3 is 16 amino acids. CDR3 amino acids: CASSLPGVQGADTQYF. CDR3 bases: TGTGCCAGCAGCCTACCGGGGGTTCAAGGGGCAGATACGCAGTATTTT.

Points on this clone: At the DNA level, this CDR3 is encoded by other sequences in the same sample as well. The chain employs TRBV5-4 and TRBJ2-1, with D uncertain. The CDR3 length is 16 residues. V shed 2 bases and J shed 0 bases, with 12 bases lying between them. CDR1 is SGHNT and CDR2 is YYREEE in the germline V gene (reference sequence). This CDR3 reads CASSFGGPSSYNEQFF. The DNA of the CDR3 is TGTGCCAGCAGCTTTGGCGGCCCGAGCTCCTACAATGAGCAGTTCTTC.

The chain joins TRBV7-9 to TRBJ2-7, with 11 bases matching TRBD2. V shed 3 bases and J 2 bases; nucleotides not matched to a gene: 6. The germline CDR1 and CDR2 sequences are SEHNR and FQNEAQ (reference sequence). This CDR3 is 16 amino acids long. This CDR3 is CASSFSLAGGPYEQYF. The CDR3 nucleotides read TGTGCCAGCAGCTTTTCCCTAGCGGGGGGCCCCTACGAGCAGTACTTC.

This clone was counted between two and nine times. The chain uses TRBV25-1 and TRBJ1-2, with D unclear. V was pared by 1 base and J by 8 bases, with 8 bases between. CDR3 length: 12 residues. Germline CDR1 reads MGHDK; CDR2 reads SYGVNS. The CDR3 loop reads CASSESELGYTF. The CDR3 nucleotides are TGTGCCAGCAGTGAATCCGAGTTGGGCTACACCTTC.

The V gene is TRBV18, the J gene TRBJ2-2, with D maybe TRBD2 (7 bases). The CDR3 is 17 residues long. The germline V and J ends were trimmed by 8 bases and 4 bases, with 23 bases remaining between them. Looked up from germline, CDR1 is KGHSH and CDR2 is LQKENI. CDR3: CASPYREAEGGTGELFF. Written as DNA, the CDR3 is TGTGCCAGCCCCTACCGGGAGGCCGAAGGGGGCACCGGGGAGCTGTTTTTT.

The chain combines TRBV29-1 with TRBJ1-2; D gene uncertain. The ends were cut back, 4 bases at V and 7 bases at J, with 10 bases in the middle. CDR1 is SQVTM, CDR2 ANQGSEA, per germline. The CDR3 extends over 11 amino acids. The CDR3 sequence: CSVGPRGGYTF. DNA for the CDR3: TGCAGCGTTGGCCCCCGCGGTGGCTACACCTTC.

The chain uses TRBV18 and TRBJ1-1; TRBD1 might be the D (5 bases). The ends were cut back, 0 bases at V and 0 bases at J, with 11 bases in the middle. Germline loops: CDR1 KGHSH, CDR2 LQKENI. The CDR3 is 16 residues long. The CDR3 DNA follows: TGTGCCAGCTCACCACCGACGACAGCGTTGAACACTGAAGCTTTCTTT. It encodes CASSPPTTALNTEAFF.

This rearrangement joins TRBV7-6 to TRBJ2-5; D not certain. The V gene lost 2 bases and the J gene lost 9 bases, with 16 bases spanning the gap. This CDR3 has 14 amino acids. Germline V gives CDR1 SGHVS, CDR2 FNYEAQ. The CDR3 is CASSLSELKVAQYF. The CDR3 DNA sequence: TGTGCCAGCAGCTTATCGGAGTTAAAAGTGGCCCAGTACTTC.

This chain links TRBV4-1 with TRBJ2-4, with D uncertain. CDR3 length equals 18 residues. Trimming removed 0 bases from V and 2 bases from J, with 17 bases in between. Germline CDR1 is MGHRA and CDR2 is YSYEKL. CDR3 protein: CASSQDRDDVTSKNIQYF. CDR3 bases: TGCGCCAGCAGCCAAGATCGAGATGATGTTACGTCCAAAAACATTCAGTACTTC.

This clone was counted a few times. CDR3 sequence: CASSLALSAGARRETQYF. CDR3 DNA: TGCGCCAGCAGCTTGGCCCTATCGGCGGGGGCGCGGCGTGAGACCCAGTACTTC. The J gene is TRBJ2-5, the V gene TRBV5-1; D is possibly TRBD2 (7 bases). Germline CDR1 is SGHRS and CDR2 is YFSETQ. V was cut by 0 bases and J by 5 bases, with 23 bases left in between. This CDR3 contains 18 residues.

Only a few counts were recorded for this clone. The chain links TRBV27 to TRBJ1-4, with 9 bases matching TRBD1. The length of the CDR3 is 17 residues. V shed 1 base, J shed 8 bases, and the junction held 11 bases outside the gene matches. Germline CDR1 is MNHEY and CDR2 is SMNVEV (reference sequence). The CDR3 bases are TGTGCCAGCAGTTTATATCCTAGACAGGGGGTCAGCGAAAAACTGTTTTTT. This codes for CASSLYPRQGVSEKLFF. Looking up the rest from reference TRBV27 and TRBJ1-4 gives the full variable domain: EAQVTQNPRYLITVTGKKLTVTCSQNMNHEYMSWYRQDPGLGLRQIYYSMNVEVTDKGDVPEGYKVSRKEKRNFPLILESPSPNQTSLYFCASSLYPRQGVSEKLFFGSGTQLSVL.

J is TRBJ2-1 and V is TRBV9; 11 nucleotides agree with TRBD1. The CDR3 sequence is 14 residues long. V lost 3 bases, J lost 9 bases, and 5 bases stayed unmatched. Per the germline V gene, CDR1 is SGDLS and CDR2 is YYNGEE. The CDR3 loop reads CASSGTGGAGEQFF. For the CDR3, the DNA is TGTGCCAGCAGCGGGACAGGGGGCGCGGGTGAGCAGTTCTTC.

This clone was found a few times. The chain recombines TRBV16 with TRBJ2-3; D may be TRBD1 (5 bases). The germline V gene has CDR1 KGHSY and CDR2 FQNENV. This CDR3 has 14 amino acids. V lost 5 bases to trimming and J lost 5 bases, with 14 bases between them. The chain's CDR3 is CASSYDRIGDTQYF. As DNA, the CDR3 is TGTGCCAGCAGCTATGACAGAATAGGAGATACGCAGTATTTT.

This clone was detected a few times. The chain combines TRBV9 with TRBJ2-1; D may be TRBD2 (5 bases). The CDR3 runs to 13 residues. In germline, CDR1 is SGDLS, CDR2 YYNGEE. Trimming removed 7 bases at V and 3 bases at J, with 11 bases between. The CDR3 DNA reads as TGTGCCAGCCGAGGACTCGGCTACAATGAGCAGTTCTTC. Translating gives CASRGLGYNEQFF.

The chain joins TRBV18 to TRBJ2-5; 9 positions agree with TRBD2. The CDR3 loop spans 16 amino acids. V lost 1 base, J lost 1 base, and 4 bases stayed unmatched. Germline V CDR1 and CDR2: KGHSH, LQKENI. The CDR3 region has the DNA TGTGCCAGCTCACCACGGGAAGCGGGGGGCCAAGAGACCCAGTACTTC. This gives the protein CASSPREAGGQETQYF. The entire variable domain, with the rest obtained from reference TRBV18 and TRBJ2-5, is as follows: NAGVMQNPRHLVRRRGQEARLRCSPMKGHSHVYWYRQLPEEGLKFMVYLQKENIIDESGMPKERFSAEFPKEGPSILRIQQVVRGDSAAYFCASSPREAGGQETQYFGPGTRLLVL.

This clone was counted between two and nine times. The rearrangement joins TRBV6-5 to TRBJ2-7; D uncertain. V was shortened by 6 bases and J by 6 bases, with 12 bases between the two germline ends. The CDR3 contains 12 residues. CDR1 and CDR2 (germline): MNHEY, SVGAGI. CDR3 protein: CASSPTFPEQYF. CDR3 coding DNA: TGTGCCAGCAGCCCTACCTTCCCCGAGCAGTACTTC.

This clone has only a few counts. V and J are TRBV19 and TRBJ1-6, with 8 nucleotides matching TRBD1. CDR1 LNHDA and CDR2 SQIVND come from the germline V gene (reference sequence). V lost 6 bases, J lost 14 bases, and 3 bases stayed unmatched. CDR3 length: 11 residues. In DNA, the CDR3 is TGTGCCAGTAGCCAACAGGGGGCCCTCCACTTT. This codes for CASSQQGALHF.

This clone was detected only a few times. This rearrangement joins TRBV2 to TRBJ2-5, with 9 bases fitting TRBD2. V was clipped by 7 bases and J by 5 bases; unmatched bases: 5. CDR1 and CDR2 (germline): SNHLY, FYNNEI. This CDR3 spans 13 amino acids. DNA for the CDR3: TGTGCCAGCATCGGCGGGGGGGCCGAGACCCAGTACTTC. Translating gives CASIGGGAETQYF. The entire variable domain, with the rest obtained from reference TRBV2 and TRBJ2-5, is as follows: EPEVTQTPSHQVTQMGQEVILRCVPISNHLYFYWYRQILGQKVEFLVSFYNNEISEKSEIFDDQFSVERPDGSNFTLKIRSTKLEDSAMYFCASIGGGAETQYFGPGTRLLVL.

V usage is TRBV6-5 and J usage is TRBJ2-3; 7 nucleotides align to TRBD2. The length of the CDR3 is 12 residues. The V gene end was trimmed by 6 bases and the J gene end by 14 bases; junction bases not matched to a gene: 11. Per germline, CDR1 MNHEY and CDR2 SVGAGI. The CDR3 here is CASSAAGAYGYF. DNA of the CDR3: TGTGCCAGCAGCGCCGCGGGAGCGTACGGGTATTTT.